This T cell receptor (beta chain) originates from a study of graft-versus-host responses after intestinal transplantation. The wider study: Multivisceral, liver-intestinal, or isolated intestinal transplants were performed in recipients. Anti-thymocyte globulin served as induction for all recipients, who then took tacrolimus and steroids for about three years. Study outcomes and limitations: Peak circulating GvH clone levels were associated with early post-transplant HvG declines.

Method: immunoSEQ multiplex PCR; TCRdb's copy keeps in-frame clones and lacks some. Of more than 13,000 clones in the sample, around 70% were seen once. Once graft tissue had been processed, intraepithelial and lamina propria lymphocytes were released. There are 13 residues in the CDR3. V lost 0 bases and J 3 bases, leaving 5 bases between the germline ends. CDR1 is SGDLS, CDR2 YYNGEE, per germline. Of note for this clone: Its antigen is as yet unknown.

This chain uses TRBV9 with TRBJ2-3; maybe TRBD2 (5 bases). The sequences come from ileum tissue, collected just over 700 days after intestinal transplantation. This receptor was identified in a human patient who received an intestinal transplant, so some T cells may come from the graft donor. This CDR3 is CASSVGLTDTQYF. CDR3 DNA: TGTGCCAGCAGCGTAGGACTAACAGATACGCAGTATTTT.